This T cell receptor (beta chain) was sequenced during a study of cytomegalovirus exposure and HLA in healthy donors. General study results and limits: Among TCR beta chains, those listed as cytomegalovirus-associated numbered fewer than 200. Subsequent analysis of the 100 to 150 validation repertoires found a tendency for first-cohort TCR clusters to co-occur. High sensitivity and specificity were reportedly achieved when the classifier diagnosed cytomegalovirus status.

A note on this clone: Antigen unknown.

Using immunoSEQ multiplex PCR, the repertoire was profiled, and TCRdb retains in-frame clones only, with some absent. The sample lists some 260,000 clones; roughly 84% were seen once. The study drew the donors from its approximately 110-subject validation cohort, separate from the approximately 700-subject first cohort. Germline CDR1 SGHRS, CDR2 YFSETQ. This CDR3 has 14 amino acids. After removal of 0 bases from V and 8 bases from J, the junction contained 6 bases not matched to a gene. The TCR originated in a man aged 18 to 29 in good health and CMV-seropositive. The chain recombines TRBV5-1 with TRBJ1-2; 8 bases are a match to TRBD1. Sample: PBMCs. The CDR3 protein is CASSLAQGAGGYTF. The CDR3 DNA reads as TGCGCCAGCAGCTTGGCCCAGGGGGCAGGAGGCTACACCTTC. Using reference TRBV5-1 and TRBJ1-2 for the parts outside the CDR3, the full variable domain is KAGVTQTPRYLIKTRGQQVTLSCSPISGHRSVSWYQQTPGQGLQFLFEYFSETQRNKGNFPGRFSGRQFSNSRSEMNVSTLELGDSALYLCASSLAQGAGGYTFGSGTRLTVV.